This TCR beta chain was sequenced in a study of shared clonotypes between healthy human individuals (TCRdb year 2020). With regard to the full study: The cohort comprised a couple of women and a few men aged 18 to 49 years. For each donor, CD4 naive and CD4 memory were each given three plates, CD8 naive was given two plates, and CD8 memory was given one plate. The study deeply sequenced blood TCR repertoires of five healthy adults to estimate repertoire size and the extent of clonotype sharing between individuals. Libraries were prepared and TCR repertoires were sequenced by different laboratories using diverse techniques, in order to increase sequencing depth and limit assay-specific biases. Leukapheresis yielded between about 0.94 and 8.9 billion PBMCs per donor. Study-wide findings and limitations: Sampling was restricted to blood, and TCR repertoires in tissue are likely to differ from TCR repertoires in blood. Sharing across a handful of donors was observed for about 5% of naive CD4, about 4% of naive CD8, 2% to 2.5% of memory CD4, and over 0.3% of memory CD8 clonotypes. Larger estimated clonotype richness was generally found for naive subsets than for memory subsets. The genetic and exposure-history diversity represented was limited by the small number of donors. Based on pairwise subsampling, the degree of clonotype sharing among donors was expected to be affected by sequencing depth. Clonotypes shared by all four sorted-subset donors showed higher generation probabilities than non-shared clonotypes. Even with the large sequencing depth, rarefaction of the sorted-subset datasets indicated that sequencing was incomplete.

TCR CDR3 regions were amplified from genomic DNA by multiplex PCR using the deep immunoSEQ assay. For each cell subset, the extracted genomic DNA was distributed evenly across all wells of several immunoSEQ 96-well plates, and each plate served as one replicate. For sorted subsets, 150 to 250 ng genomic DNA, equal to 30,000 to 35,000 T cell genomes, was loaded into each replicate PCR. Purified libraries were measured with a Qubit 3.0 fluorometer, size-checked on a Bioanalyzer 2100, and measured again with the KAPA Library Quantification kit. Every immunoSEQ 96-well plate was sequenced on a dedicated single-read 150-cycle Illumina NextSeq 550 flow cell. The paper's processing steps were these. Because the immunoSEQ output included only junctional sequences and no quality scores, the filtering could not be the same as the filtering used for full-length reads. To assign V/J genes and CDR3, sequences were annotated against IMGT germline references using PyIR, a Python wrapper for IgBLAST v1.9. Reads were filtered out if the reads had weak V/J assignments (E-value above 1e-6), no CDR3, stop codons, out-of-frame junctions, or ambiguous translated residues. V3J clonotypes were defined as sequences sharing the same inferred V gene, J gene, and CDR3 amino acid sequence. To compute the percentage overlap between repertoires, the number of shared unique clonotypes was divided by the size of the smaller repertoire. Repertoire richness was assessed with RTK rarefaction, the Chao1 estimator, and Recon v2.1 estimates of unobserved clonotypes. For all TCRbeta clonotypes obtained by the gDNA method from a handful of donors, generation probabilities were computed with OLGA. TCRdb stores this immuneACCESS table with in-frame sequences only. Part of the clones is absent; in the studies checked, under half of the shortfall reflects unresolved V genes, and no reason is known for the rest. From that table come the V and J calls and clone size; the DNA was used to work out D and trimming. The sample includes roughly 520,000 clones, with approximately 95% observed a single time. The ten biggest clones cover under 0.065% of the sample.

The V end gives up 4 bases and the J end 2 bases, leaving 2 bases in the junction not matched to a gene. CDR1 and CDR2 are drawn from the germline V gene: SGHRS, YFSETQ. The CDR3 runs 14 amino acids, cysteine and phenylalanine included. Only the CDR3 DNA stays, 42 bases, in frame from base 1. The donors were healthy, HIV-negative adults with no recently reported acute infections or vaccinations. Every donor was a Caucasian adult living in Nashville, Tennessee, USA. CD4+ T cells were enriched by magnetic negative selection, after which naive cells were positively selected on CD45RA and the negative fraction was taken as the memory subset. After blood collection by leukapheresis, PBMCs were isolated using Ficoll-Histopaque density gradient centrifugation and then cryopreserved in the vapor phase of liquid nitrogen. Analytical flow cytometry was used to check the purity and quantity of each magnetically sorted T cell population. Genomic DNA was isolated from every sorted fraction and measured by UV absorbance on a Nanodrop 2000c.

This clone was observed once. The target of this receptor is not known. One base away there is no much larger clone; base qualities are not given. Other DNA sequences in the sample encode the same CDR3. This TCR derives from a woman in her thirties in good health. Sequenced material: naive CD4+ T cells sorted from blood. The cell subset or site label, read with the paper, signifies: CD45RA+ positively selected. The V gene is TRBV5-1 and the J gene is TRBJ2-2; 7 central nucleotides agree with TRBD1. The CDR3 loop reads CASSRDSNTGELFF. The nucleotide sequence reads TGCGCCAGCAGCCGGGACAGCAACACCGGGGAGCTGTTTTTT.